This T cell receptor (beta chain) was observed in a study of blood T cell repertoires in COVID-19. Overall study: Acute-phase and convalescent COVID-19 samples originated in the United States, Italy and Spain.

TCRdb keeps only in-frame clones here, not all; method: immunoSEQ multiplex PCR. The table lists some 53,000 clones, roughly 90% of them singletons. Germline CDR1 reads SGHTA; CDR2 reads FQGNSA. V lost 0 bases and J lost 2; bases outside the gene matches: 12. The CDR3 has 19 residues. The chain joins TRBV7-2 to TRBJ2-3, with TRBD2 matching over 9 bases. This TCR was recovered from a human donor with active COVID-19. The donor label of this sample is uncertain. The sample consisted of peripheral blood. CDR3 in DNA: TGTGCCAGCAGCTTAGCTCTAGCGGGGCCCTTCACAAACACAGATACGCAGTATTTT. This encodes CASSLALAGPFTNTDTQYF.